This T cell receptor beta chain emerged from a study of T cells in localized non-small cell lung cancer. Produced via immunoSEQ multiplex PCR; TCRdb's table is partial and in-frame only. Of 20,000 to 25,000 clones in the sample, more than 85% were seen once. Points from the study as a whole: Researchers found a median around 50 of the top 100 tumor clones in adjacent lung. Heterogeneity cannot be ruled out, as sequencing used one tumor region only. Higher blood T cell density tracked longer overall survival.

With regard to this clone: Its antigen is as yet unknown.

The length of the CDR3 is 16 residues. The germline V gene encodes CDR1 SGHRS and CDR2 YFSETQ. The V and J ends lost 1 base and 0 bases respectively, with 10 bases between them. Sequenced here: peripheral blood, sampled before any cancer treatment. The receptor was isolated from a man aged 35-75 years with stage III squamous cell lung carcinoma. This sequence joins TRBV5-1 and TRBJ2-2; D call uncertain. The CDR3 spells CASSLWRTSNTGELFF. The DNA for the CDR3 is TGCGCCAGCAGCTTGTGGCGGACCTCGAACACCGGGGAGCTGTTTTTT. Based on the CDR3 plus reference TRBV5-1 and TRBJ2-2, the full variable domain is KAGVTQTPRYLIKTRGQQVTLSCSPISGHRSVSWYQQTPGQGLQFLFEYFSETQRNKGNFPGRFSGRQFSNSRSEMNVSTLELGDSALYLCASSLWRTSNTGELFFGEGSRLTVL.